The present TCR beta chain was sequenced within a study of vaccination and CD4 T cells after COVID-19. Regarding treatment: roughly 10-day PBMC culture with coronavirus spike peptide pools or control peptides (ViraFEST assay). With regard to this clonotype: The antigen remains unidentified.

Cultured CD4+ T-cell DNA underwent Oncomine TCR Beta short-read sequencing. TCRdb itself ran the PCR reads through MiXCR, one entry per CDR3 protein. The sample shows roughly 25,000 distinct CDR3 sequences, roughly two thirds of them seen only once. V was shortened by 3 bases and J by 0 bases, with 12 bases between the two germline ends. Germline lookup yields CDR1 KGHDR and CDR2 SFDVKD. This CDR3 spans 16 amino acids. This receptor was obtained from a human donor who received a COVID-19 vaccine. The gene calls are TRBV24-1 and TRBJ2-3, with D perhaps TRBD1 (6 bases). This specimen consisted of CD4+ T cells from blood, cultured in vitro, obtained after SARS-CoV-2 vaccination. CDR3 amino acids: CATSDRTAKSTDTQYF. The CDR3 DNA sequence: TGTGCCACCAGTGATCGGACAGCAAAAAGCACAGATACGCAGTATTTT.